A selection of T cell receptor beta chains follows, all from one sample in a study of blood T cell repertoires in COVID-19. The assay was immunoSEQ multiplex PCR, and TCRdb's table has in-frame clones only and misses some. This sample yields more than 300,000 clones, of which 88% are seen a single time; 6% to 8.5% belongs to the top ten. Source material: peripheral blood. The receptor source for this set is a woman in her 70s with COVID-19, enrolled during active disease. Each CDR3 is given with its conserved first and last residue. D genes are given only for firm matches. Clone size, where shown, is once, few, many, or a class for clones that have expanded.

j_call: TRBJ1-6; v_call: TRBV28; clone_size: NA; d_call: TRBD1; cdr3_nt: TGTGCCAGCAGTCCCGGACAGGGGAGGAATTCACCCCTCCACTTT; cdr3_aa: CASSPGQGRNSPLHF
j_call: TRBJ2-1; v_call: TRBV19; clone_size: NA; d_call: TRBD1; cdr3_nt: TGTGCCAGTAGTCCACAGGGGAACTTCTACAATGAGCAGTTCTTC; cdr3_aa: CASSPQGNFYNEQFF
j_call: TRBJ1-1; v_call: TRBV18; clone_size: NA; d_call: TRBD1; cdr3_nt: TGTGCCAGCTCACCACCAAGCAGGGGGGACACTGAAGCTTTCTTT; cdr3_aa: CASSPPSRGDTEAFF
j_call: TRBJ1-6; v_call: TRBV7-8; clone_size: few; d_call: NA; cdr3_nt: TGTGCCAGCAGCCTCCAGGGTACCCTATCCAATTCACCCCTCCACTTT; cdr3_aa: CASSLQGTLSNSPLHF
j_call: TRBJ1-2; v_call: TRBV5-6; clone_size: NA; d_call: NA; cdr3_nt: TGTGCCACCCACCGGAGCGGGGGCTATGGCTACACCTTC; cdr3_aa: CATHRSGGYGYTF
j_call: TRBJ1-1; v_call: TRBV28; clone_size: NA; d_call: NA; cdr3_nt: TGTGCCAGCAGCCCCGACAGATTAGGAGCTTTCTTT; cdr3_aa: CASSPDRLGAFF
j_call: TRBJ1-2; v_call: TRBV15; clone_size: NA; d_call: NA; cdr3_nt: TGTGCCACCAGCAGAGATAGAGTTGGCTACACCTTC; cdr3_aa: CATSRDRVGYTF
j_call: TRBJ1-2; v_call: TRBV13; clone_size: NA; d_call: NA; cdr3_nt: TGTGCCAGCAGCCCTCTAAAAAGCGGCTCGCGGGATGGCTACACCTTC; cdr3_aa: CASSPLKSGSRDGYTF
j_call: TRBJ1-1; v_call: TRBV3-1/TRBV3-2; clone_size: NA; d_call: NA; cdr3_nt: TGTGCCAGCAGCCAAGGGTTCACAGACCGAACTGAAGCTTTCTTT; cdr3_aa: CASSQGFTDRTEAFF
j_call: TRBJ1-4; v_call: TRBV3-1/TRBV3-2; clone_size: NA; d_call: TRBD1; cdr3_nt: TGTGCCAGCAGCCAATGGGGACAGGGTCATGAAAAACTGTTTTTT; cdr3_aa: CASSQWGQGHEKLFF
j_call: TRBJ1-5; v_call: TRBV15; clone_size: once; d_call: NA; cdr3_nt: TGTGCCACCAGCATGGCCTTGGGGCTTAGCAATCAGCCCCAGCATTTT; cdr3_aa: CATSMALGLSNQPQHF
j_call: TRBJ1-2; v_call: TRBV27; clone_size: once; d_call: TRBD1; cdr3_nt: TGTGCCAGCCGTCGGGACAGGGAGGACTATGGCTACACCTTC; cdr3_aa: CASRRDREDYGYTF
j_call: TRBJ2-3; v_call: TRBV27; clone_size: NA; d_call: NA; cdr3_nt: TGTGCCAGCAGTTTATCGAGCGCAGATACGCAGTATTTT; cdr3_aa: CASSLSSADTQYF
j_call: TRBJ1-3; v_call: TRBV5-1; clone_size: NA; d_call: NA; cdr3_nt: TGCGCCAGCAGCTTGGGAGGCGACACCATATATTTT; cdr3_aa: CASSLGGDTIYF
j_call: TRBJ1-1; v_call: TRBV20-1; clone_size: NA; d_call: NA; cdr3_nt: TGCAGTGCTAGTCTGGGACAATCGAACACTGAAGCTTTCTTT; cdr3_aa: CSASLGQSNTEAFF
j_call: TRBJ1-1; v_call: TRBV10-1; clone_size: NA; d_call: TRBD1; cdr3_nt: TGCGCCAGCAGTGTGGACAGGGGGCGGGACACTGAAGCTTTCTTT; cdr3_aa: CASSVDRGRDTEAFF
j_call: TRBJ2-3; v_call: TRBV5-1; clone_size: NA; d_call: TRBD1; cdr3_nt: TGCGCCAGCAGCTTAACAGGGGTAATTGGCACAGATACGCAGTATTTT; cdr3_aa: CASSLTGVIGTDTQYF
j_call: TRBJ2-7; v_call: TRBV5-1; clone_size: NA; d_call: TRBD2; cdr3_nt: TGCGCCAGCAGCGTAGGGACTAGCGGATATTACGAGCAGTACTTC; cdr3_aa: CASSVGTSGYYEQYF
j_call: TRBJ1-2; v_call: TRBV6-4; clone_size: NA; d_call: NA; cdr3_nt: TGTGCCAGCAGTGCCACAGGGCTAGGTGGCTACACCTTC; cdr3_aa: CASSATGLGGYTF
j_call: TRBJ1-2; v_call: TRBV2; clone_size: NA; d_call: NA; cdr3_nt: TGTGCCAGCAGTGAACCGCCCAACTATCCCTACACCTTC; cdr3_aa: CASSEPPNYPYTF
j_call: TRBJ1-1; v_call: TRBV2; clone_size: NA; d_call: TRBD1; cdr3_nt: TGTGCCAGCCTATCCCTGGACAGGCCCACTGAAGCTTTCTTT; cdr3_aa: CASLSLDRPTEAFF
j_call: TRBJ1-2; v_call: TRBV28; clone_size: few; d_call: TRBD1; cdr3_nt: TGTGCCAGCAGTAACGGGACAGGGGGAGATATTAACAATGGCTACACCTTC; cdr3_aa: CASSNGTGGDINNGYTF
j_call: TRBJ1-5; v_call: TRBV5-6; clone_size: NA; d_call: TRBD1; cdr3_nt: TGTGCCAGCAGCATAGGACAGGGGGCCGTCAATCAGCCCCAGCATTTT; cdr3_aa: CASSIGQGAVNQPQHF
j_call: TRBJ1-2; v_call: TRBV19; clone_size: NA; d_call: NA; cdr3_nt: TGTGCCAGTAGTACCGACGGGACACCCGCCGGCTACACCTTC; cdr3_aa: CASSTDGTPAGYTF
j_call: TRBJ1-4; v_call: TRBV25-1; clone_size: NA; d_call: NA; cdr3_nt: TGTGCCAGCAGTGAATTGGGCAGTCCGAATGAAAAACTGTTTTTT; cdr3_aa: CASSELGSPNEKLFF